Reported below is one T cell receptor beta chain. The same CDR3 can be traced to other DNA sequences in this sample. The data belong to a study of blood T cell repertoires in COVID-19. Assay used: immunoSEQ multiplex PCR; TCRdb lists only in-frame clones, some missing. The sample lists over 110,000 clones, about 91% seen once, with around 28% in the top ten. Trimming removed 5 bases from V and 0 bases from J, with 8 bases in between. The germline V gene encodes CDR1 MNHEY and CDR2 SMNVEV (reference sequence). This CDR3 region has 13 residues. Sample: peripheral blood. The V gene is TRBV27, the J gene TRBJ2-7; tentative D call: TRBD1 (6 bases). The TCR sequence derives from a human donor in a cohort sampled during active COVID-19. The CDR3 DNA is TGTGCCAGCAGTCCGGACAGCTCCTACGAGCAGTACTTC. Translation gives CASSPDSSYEQYF.